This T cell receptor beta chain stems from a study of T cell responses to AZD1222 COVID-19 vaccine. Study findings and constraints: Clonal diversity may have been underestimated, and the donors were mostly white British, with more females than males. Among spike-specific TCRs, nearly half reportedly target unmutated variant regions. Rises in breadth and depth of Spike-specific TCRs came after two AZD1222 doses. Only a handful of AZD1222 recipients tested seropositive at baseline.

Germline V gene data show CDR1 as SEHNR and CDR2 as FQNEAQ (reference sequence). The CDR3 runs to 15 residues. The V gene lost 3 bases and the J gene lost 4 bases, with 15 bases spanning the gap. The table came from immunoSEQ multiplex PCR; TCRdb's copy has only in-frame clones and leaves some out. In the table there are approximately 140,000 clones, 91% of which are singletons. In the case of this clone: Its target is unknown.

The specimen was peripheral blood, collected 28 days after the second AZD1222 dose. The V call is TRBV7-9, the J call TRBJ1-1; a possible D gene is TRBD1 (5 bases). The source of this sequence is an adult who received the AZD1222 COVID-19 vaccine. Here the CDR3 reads CASSFGVGGSTEAFF. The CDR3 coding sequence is TGTGCCAGCAGCTTTGGGGTTGGGGGAAGCACTGAAGCTTTCTTT.